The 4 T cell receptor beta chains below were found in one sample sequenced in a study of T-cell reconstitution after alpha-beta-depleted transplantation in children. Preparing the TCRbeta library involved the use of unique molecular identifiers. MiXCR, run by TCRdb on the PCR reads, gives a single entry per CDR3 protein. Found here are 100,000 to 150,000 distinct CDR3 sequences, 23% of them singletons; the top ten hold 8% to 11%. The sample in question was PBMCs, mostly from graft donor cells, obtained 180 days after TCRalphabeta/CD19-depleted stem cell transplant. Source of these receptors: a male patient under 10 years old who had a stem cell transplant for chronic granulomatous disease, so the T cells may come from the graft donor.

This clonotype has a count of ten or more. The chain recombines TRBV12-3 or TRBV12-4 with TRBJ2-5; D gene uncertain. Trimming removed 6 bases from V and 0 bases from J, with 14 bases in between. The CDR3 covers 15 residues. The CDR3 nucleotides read TGTGCCAGCAGGGCCAACATGGCGTACCAAGAGACCCAGTACTTC. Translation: CASRANMAYQETQYF.

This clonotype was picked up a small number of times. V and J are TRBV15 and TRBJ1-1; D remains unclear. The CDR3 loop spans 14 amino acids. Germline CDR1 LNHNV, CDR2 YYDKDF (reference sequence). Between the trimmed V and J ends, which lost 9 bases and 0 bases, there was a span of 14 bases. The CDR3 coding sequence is TGTGCCACTACCGGTGTAGGGTTGAACACTGAAGCTTTCTTT. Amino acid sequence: CATTGVGLNTEAFF.

The CDR3 region has the DNA TGTGCCAGCAGTTTCCGGGGGGCCAAAAACATTCAGTACTTC. Its protein is CASSFRGAKNIQYF. The chain combines TRBV12-3 or TRBV12-4 with TRBJ2-4; a possible D gene is TRBD2 (6 bases). The V and J ends lost 3 bases and 1 base respectively, with 7 bases between them. The CDR3 is 14 residues long.

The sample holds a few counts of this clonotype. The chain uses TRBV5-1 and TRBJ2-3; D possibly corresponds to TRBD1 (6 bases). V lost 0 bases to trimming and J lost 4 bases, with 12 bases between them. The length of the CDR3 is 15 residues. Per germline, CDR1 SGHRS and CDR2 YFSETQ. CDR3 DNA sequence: TGCGCCAGCAGCTTGGTTCCCGGGACATCAGATACGCAGTATTTT. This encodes CASSLVPGTSDTQYF.